This T cell receptor beta chain was identified in a study of T cells after yellow fever vaccination. Study-level findings and limits: Subsequent to the booster, the majority of primary-vaccination clones reappeared (96% CD4, approximately 85% CD8). Abundant clonotypes from the bulk population could have been carried over as contaminants into FACS-sorted repertoires. Just a small share of clonotypes turned up in the CD4 compartment as well as the CD8 compartment.

Template-switching 5'RACE yielded the TCR cDNA; a universal primer site and UMIs were added in the process. TCRdb reprocessed the 5' RACE reads via MiXCR and lists one record per CDR3 protein. The data show a few hundred thousand distinct CDR3 sequences, 7% to 9% seen once. The CDR3 sequence is 13 residues long. Per the germline V gene, CDR1 is SGHTA and CDR2 is FQGNSA. V shed 6 bases and J shed 1 base, with 6 bases lying between them. Concerning this clonotype: Its antigen is currently unknown.

The material was PBMCs, obtained more than 40 days after the first yellow fever vaccination. The chain carries TRBV7-2 and TRBJ2-2; D gene unclear. This TCR came from a man between 18 and 29 years old who received the YFV17D yellow fever vaccine. For the CDR3, the DNA is TGTGCCAGCAGGCAAGAGAACACCGGGGAGCTGTTTTTT. Translating it yields CASRQENTGELFF.